The 11 T cell receptor beta chains below were found in one sample sequenced in a study of CD8 T cell repertoires and HIV-1 epitope variants. TCRdb keeps only in-frame clones here, not all; method: immunoSEQ multiplex PCR. The sample records some 5,500 clones, 64% being singletons. No antigen is known for these receptors. Sequencing was carried out using cultured CD8+ T cells derived from PBMCs. Receptors were obtained from a male donor with HIV.

The chain employs TRBV30 and TRBJ2-7, with 7 bases aligning to TRBD1. Germline V CDR1 and CDR2: GTSNPN, SVGIG (reference sequence). V shed 5 bases, J shed 4 bases, and the junction held 2 bases outside the gene matches. The CDR3 sequence is 11 residues long. In DNA, the CDR3 is TGTGCCTGGGTACAGGGGTACGAGCAGTACTTC. Translation: CAWVQGYEQYF.

The CDR3 protein is CASSYSQGSYEQYF. The CDR3 DNA reads TGTGCCAGCAGTTACTCGCAGGGGTCCTACGAGCAGTACTTC. V and J are TRBV6-5 and TRBJ2-7; TRBD1 is a possible D gene (6 bases). Trimming shortened V by 0 bases and J by 1 base, and 7 bases separated the two germline ends. Germline CDR1 MNHEY, CDR2 SVGAGI. The CDR3 runs to 14 residues.

This clone has just one count. The V and J genes are TRBV2 and TRBJ2-7; 10 positions agree with TRBD2. Germline values: CDR1 SNHLY, CDR2 FYNNEI. Unmatched junction bases numbered 5, after V lost 5 bases and J lost 4 bases. The CDR3 is 14 residues long. CDR3 loop: CASSLTLAGYEQYF. The CDR3 DNA follows: TGTGCCAGCAGTTTAACACTAGCGGGGTACGAGCAGTACTTC.

The genes are TRBV6-1 and TRBJ1-2; TRBD1 agrees at 8 bases. This CDR3 is built from 15 residues. Trimming at V came to 5 bases and at J to 1 base, leaving 6 bases not matched to a gene. Germline lookup yields CDR1 MNHNS and CDR2 SASEGT. This CDR3 is CASSQRTGSNYGYTF. CDR3 coding DNA: TGTGCCAGCAGTCAACGGACAGGGAGTAACTATGGCTACACCTTC.

The count of this clone is one. The V gene is TRBV5-8, the J gene TRBJ2-1; 10 bases fit TRBD2. The CDR3 contains 16 residues. Germline V gene data show CDR1 as SGHTS and CDR2 as YDEGEE. V was clipped by 0 bases and J by 5 bases; unmatched bases: 5. CDR3 protein: CASSLGLAGVHNEQFF. The CDR3 bases are TGTGCCAGCAGCTTGGGGCTAGCGGGGGTCCACAATGAGCAGTTCTTC.

The V and J genes are TRBV4-3 and TRBJ2-5; no reliable D call. Trimming left V 0 bases short and J 4 bases short, with 15 bases between. The CDR3 spans 16 residues. Germline CDR1 LGHNA, CDR2 YSLEER. The CDR3 DNA follows: TGCGCCAGCAGCCAAGAAGTCCCCGGCCACCGAGAGACCCAGTACTTC. It translates to CASSQEVPGHRETQYF.

The chain is built from TRBV23-1 and TRBJ2-2, with D unclear. TRBV23-1 is identified as an open reading frame with a role that is uncertain. This CDR3 contains 15 residues. V was cut by 0 bases and J by 3 bases, with 8 bases left in between. The chain's CDR3 is CASSQSTLYTGELFF. The CDR3 DNA reads as TGCGCCAGCAGTCAATCGACCCTCTACACCGGGGAGCTGTTTTTT.

The V call is TRBV10-2, the J call TRBJ2-6; 8 positions match TRBD1. CDR3 length: 19 residues. Germline assignment: CDR1 WSHSY and CDR2 SAAADI. V lost 3 bases and J lost 0; bases outside the gene matches: 10. CDR3 bases: TGCGCCAGCAGTGATAAGACAGGGGCGTGGGCCTCTGGGGCCAACGTCCTGACTTTC. This translates into CASSDKTGAWASGANVLTF.

The rearrangement uses TRBV6-5 and TRBJ2-5, with a weak D call TRBD1 (5 bases). Between the trimmed V and J ends, which lost 2 bases and 7 bases, there was a span of 5 bases. Per the germline V gene, CDR1 is MNHEY and CDR2 is SVGAGI. The CDR3 covers 11 residues. As DNA, the CDR3 is TGTGCCAGCAGTTACCAGGGGACCCAGTACTTC. It is translated as CASSYQGTQYF.

The chain links TRBV19 to TRBJ2-5; tentatively, D is TRBD1 (5 bases). The J call could be wrong; TRBJ2-7 is a better fit for the DNA end. The CDR3 spans 14 residues. Germline lookup yields CDR1 LNHDA and CDR2 SQIVND (reference sequence). The DNA for the CDR3 is TGTGCCAGTAGTATAGGACCAGGGCCCTACGAGCAGTACTTC. Encoded protein: CASSIGPGPYEQYF.

The chain has TRBV4-3 and TRBJ2-1; 10 bases are a match to TRBD2. Germline V gives CDR1 LGHNA, CDR2 YSLEER. V lost 4 bases, J lost 4 bases, and 7 bases stayed unmatched. The CDR3 runs to 16 residues. CDR3 in amino acids: CASSPTWTSGYNEQFF. CDR3 DNA sequence: TGCGCCAGCAGCCCAACCTGGACTAGCGGTTACAATGAGCAGTTCTTC.